The 10 T cell receptor beta chains below were found in one sample sequenced in a study of Graves' ophthalmopathy and Graves' hyperthyroidism. RNA transcripts yielded amplified TCR beta CDR3 regions. HTBI primers were employed in first-round RT-PCR, then a second-round multiplex PCR followed. TCRdb called the multiplex PCR reads again in MiXCR, with one record for every CDR3 protein. The table records about 420,000 distinct CDR3 sequences, roughly 21% of them present only once. The sequencing sample was made of peripheral blood. These TCRs come from a young woman with stable Graves' hyperthyroidism.

This clonotype was observed many times. The V call is TRBV7-2, the J call TRBJ2-5, with TRBD1 identical over 8 bases. This CDR3 has 14 residues. CDR1 SGHTA and CDR2 FQGNSA come from the germline V gene. J lost 5 bases, V lost 5 bases, and 7 bases had no gene match. The CDR3 here is CASSHRTGRETQYF. The CDR3 bases are TGTGCCAGCAGCCACCGGACAGGGAGGGAGACCCAGTACTTC.

The chain combines TRBV6-2 or TRBV6-3 with TRBJ1-6, with a possible D match to TRBD1 (5 bases). The CDR3 covers 14 residues. V was cut by 0 bases and J by 9 bases, with 9 bases left in between. CDR1 is MNHEY and CDR2 is SVGEGT in the germline V gene. The CDR3 coding sequence is TGTGCCAGCAGTTACTCGAACCAGGGTTCACCCCTCCACTTT. Its protein product is CASSYSNQGSPLHF.

This clonotype was counted ten times or more. The J gene is TRBJ2-3, the V gene TRBV24-1, with unresolved D. The ends were cut back, 5 bases at V and 4 bases at J, with 6 bases in the middle. Germline lookup yields CDR1 KGHDR and CDR2 SFDVKD. This CDR3 contains 12 residues. The CDR3 reads CATSVTADTQYF. CDR3 coding DNA: TGTGCCACCAGTGTAACAGCAGATACGCAGTATTTT.

The chain is built from TRBV28 and TRBJ1-2, with D possibly being TRBD1 (6 bases). This CDR3 spans 16 amino acids. Germline V CDR1 and CDR2: MDHEN, SYDVKM. V was pared by 5 bases and J by 1 base, with 17 bases between. Written as DNA, the CDR3 is TGTGCCAGCAGTCACGCGGGGGCAGTCGATAACTATGGCTACACCTTC. Its translation: CASSHAGAVDNYGYTF.

This clonotype has a handful of counts. This may come from a read error, since a much larger clone is one base off. V gene TRBV4-3 combines with J gene TRBJ2-7, with TRBD1 matching 9 bases. V shed 3 bases, J shed 3 bases, and the junction held 3 bases outside the gene matches. CDR1 and CDR2 (germline): LGHNA, YSLEER. This CDR3 has 14 residues. The CDR3 here is CASSQDRGIYEQYF. The CDR3 DNA is TGCGCCAGCAGCCAGGACAGGGGAATCTACGAGCAGTACTTC.

Many counts were recorded for this clonotype. This chain joins TRBV29-1 and TRBJ2-7; D is unclear. Germline V gene sequence: CDR1 SQVTM, CDR2 ANQGSEA. The CDR3 has 11 residues. The V end lost 4 bases, the J end lost 2 bases, and 6 bases lay between the germline ends. The CDR3 region has the DNA TGCAGCGTTGTTGGAACCTACGAGCAGTACTTC. Amino acids: CSVVGTYEQYF.

This clonotype was seen ten or more times. The chain employs TRBV7-2 and TRBJ2-5; no definite D call. The V end lost 1 base, the J end lost 6 bases, and 9 bases lay between the germline ends. Germline assignment: CDR1 SGHTA and CDR2 FQGNSA. The CDR3 contains 13 residues. The CDR3 DNA reads TGTGCCAGCAGCTTAGGTTTGCTACAGACCCAGTACTTC. This translates into CASSLGLLQTQYF.

V and J are TRBV20-1 and TRBJ2-7; maybe TRBD1 (6 bases). The CDR3 is 16 residues long. Germline loops: CDR1 DFQATT, CDR2 SNEGSKA (reference sequence). Trimming cost V 6 bases and J 6 bases, with 27 bases left between them. DNA of the CDR3: TGCAGTGCGCACACCATACAGGGAAACGACTACGGCGAGCAGTACTTC. It specifies CSAHTIQGNDYGEQYF.

The chain links TRBV15 to TRBJ1-1, with unresolved D. CDR1 LNHNV and CDR2 YYDKDF come from the germline V gene (reference sequence). The CDR3 consists of 12 residues. The germline V and J ends were trimmed by 7 bases and 1 base, with 7 bases remaining between them. The CDR3 bases are TGTGCCACCACCATTGGGAACACTGAAGCTTTCTTT. Its protein product is CATTIGNTEAFF.

This clonotype occurred many times. The rearrangement links TRBV11-2 to TRBJ2-7, with 10 bases lining up with TRBD2. This CDR3 comprises 17 residues. The V gene end was trimmed by 1 base and the J gene end by 3 bases; junction bases not matched to a gene: 9. The germline V gene encodes CDR1 SGHAT and CDR2 FQNNGV. This CDR3 reads CASSLVRAGGPFYEQYF. The CDR3 nucleotides read TGTGCCAGCAGCTTAGTTCGAGCGGGAGGGCCTTTCTACGAGCAGTACTTC.